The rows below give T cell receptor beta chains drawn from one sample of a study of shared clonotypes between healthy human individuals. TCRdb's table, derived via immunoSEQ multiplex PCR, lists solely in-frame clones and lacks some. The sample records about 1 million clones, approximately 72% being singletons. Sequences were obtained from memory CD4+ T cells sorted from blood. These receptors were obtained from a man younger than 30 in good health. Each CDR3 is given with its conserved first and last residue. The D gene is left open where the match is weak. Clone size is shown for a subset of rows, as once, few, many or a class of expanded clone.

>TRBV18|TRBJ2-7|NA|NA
CASSPEQILYEQYF
TGTGCCAGCTCACCGGAACAGATCCTCTACGAGCAGTACTTC
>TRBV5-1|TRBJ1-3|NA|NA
CASSSGISGNTIYF
TGCGCCAGCAGCTCAGGGATCTCTGGAAACACCATATATTTT
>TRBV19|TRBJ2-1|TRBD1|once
CASTPDRGYEQFF
TGTGCCAGTACTCCTGACAGGGGGTATGAGCAGTTCTTC
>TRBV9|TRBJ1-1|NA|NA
CASSPRLLNTEAFF
TGTGCCAGCTCCCCGAGGCTGTTGAACACTGAAGCTTTCTTT
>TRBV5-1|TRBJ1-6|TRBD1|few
CASSPGQGPASPLHF
TGCGCCAGCAGCCCAGGACAGGGGCCGGCTTCACCCCTCCACTTT
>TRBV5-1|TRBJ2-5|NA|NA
CASRPTGKAEETQYF
TGCGCCAGCCGACCAACAGGGAAGGCGGAAGAGACCCAGTACTTC
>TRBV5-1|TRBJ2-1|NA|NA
CASSLLQSSYNEQFF
TGCGCCAGCAGCTTGTTACAGAGCTCCTACAATGAGCAGTTCTTC
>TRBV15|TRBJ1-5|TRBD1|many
CATSRVSTGSQPQHF
TGTGCCACCAGCAGGGTATCGACAGGGTCTCAGCCCCAGCATTTT
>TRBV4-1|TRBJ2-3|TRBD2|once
CASSQAGLVGTQYF
TGCGCCAGCAGCCAAGCTGGACTAGTGGGAACGCAGTATTTT
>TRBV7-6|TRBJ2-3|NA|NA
CASGPWADTQYF
TGTGCCAGCGGGCCCTGGGCAGATACGCAGTATTTT
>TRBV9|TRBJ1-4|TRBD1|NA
CASTPTGGEEKLFF
TGTGCCAGCACCCCTACAGGGGGCGAAGAAAAACTGTTTTTT
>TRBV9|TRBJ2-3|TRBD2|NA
CASSVSGTTTDTQYF
TGTGCCAGCAGCGTATCCGGGACTACCACAGATACGCAGTATTTT
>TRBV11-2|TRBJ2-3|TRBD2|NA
CASSFGTSGDTQYF
TGTGCCAGCAGCTTCGGGACTAGCGGGGATACGCAGTATTTT
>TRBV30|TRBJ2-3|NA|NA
CAWMYRYTDTQYF
TGTGCCTGGATGTACAGATACACAGATACGCAGTATTTT
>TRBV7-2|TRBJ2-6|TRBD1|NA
CASSRRTGEKGANVLTF
TGTGCCAGCAGCCGTAGGACAGGGGAGAAGGGGGCCAACGTCCTGACTTTC
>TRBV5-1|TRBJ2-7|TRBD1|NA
CASSLLGGGEQYF
TGCGCCAGCAGCTTGTTAGGGGGCGGGGAGCAGTACTTC